The clone carrying this T cell receptor (beta chain) was seen a few times. Every donor was a healthy Caucasian. The sample comes from a study of identical twins. Germline CDR1 is MDHEN and CDR2 is SYDVKM. Trimming took 3 bases from V and 1 from J, leaving 18 bases between them. The CDR3 spans 17 residues. Unique molecular identifiers were present on the cDNA, which also gained a universal primer site by template switching. TCRdb passed the 5' RACE reads through MiXCR, listing each CDR3 protein once. The sample has around 340,000 distinct CDR3 sequences, 9% to 15% seen once. The data were also submitted as part of a second study, on yellow fever vaccine responses in identical twins.

The genes are TRBV28 and TRBJ1-1; possible D gene TRBD1, 6 bases. The specimen sequenced was CD8+ T cells sorted from blood. The sequence was obtained from a woman between 18 and 29 years old in good health. The DNA of the CDR3 is TGTGCCAGCAGTTTGGGGCAGGGGATTCGGGGGAACACTGAAGCTTTCTTT. This codes for CASSLGQGIRGNTEAFF. The variable domain in full, with the rest retrieved from reference TRBV28 and TRBJ1-1, is DVKVTQSSRYLVKRTGEKVFLECVQDMDHENMFWYRQDPGLGLRLIYFSYDVKMKEKGDIPEGYSVSREKKERFSLILESASTNQTSMYLCASSLGQGIRGNTEAFFGQGTRLTVV.